This TCR beta chain derives from a study of T-cell reconstitution after alpha-beta-depleted transplantation in children. Unique molecular identifiers tagged the TCRbeta library. TCRdb ran MiXCR on the PCR reads and lists one entry per CDR3 protein. The sample lists 130,000 or so distinct CDR3 sequences; roughly 10% were seen once. Findings of the study overall: At one year after transplant, newly produced T cells mostly accounted for T-cell counts and diversity. Some patients' high day-60 TCRbeta diversity was traced to surviving recipient T cells and thymic progenitors. Alpha-beta T cells about two months after transplant reportedly derived from several hundred expanded graft clones.

This clonotype was counted only a few times. What it recognizes is unknown. Germline V CDR1 and CDR2: SGHRS, YFSETQ. The J segment lost 1 base and the V segment lost 5 bases, leaving 9 bases of the junction unmatched. The CDR3 is made up of 16 amino acids. The sample here was PBMCs, mostly from graft donor cells, taken 180 days after TCRalphabeta/CD19-depleted stem cell transplant. The gene calls are TRBV5-1 and TRBJ2-5, with TRBD1 matching over 9 bases. The clonotype comes from a girl younger than two who had a stem cell transplant for combined immunodeficiency, so the T cells may come from the graft donor. CDR3 sequence reads: CASRPQGAVIQETQYF. The CDR3 DNA is TGCGCCAGCAGGCCACAGGGGGCAGTAATCCAAGAGACCCAGTACTTC.